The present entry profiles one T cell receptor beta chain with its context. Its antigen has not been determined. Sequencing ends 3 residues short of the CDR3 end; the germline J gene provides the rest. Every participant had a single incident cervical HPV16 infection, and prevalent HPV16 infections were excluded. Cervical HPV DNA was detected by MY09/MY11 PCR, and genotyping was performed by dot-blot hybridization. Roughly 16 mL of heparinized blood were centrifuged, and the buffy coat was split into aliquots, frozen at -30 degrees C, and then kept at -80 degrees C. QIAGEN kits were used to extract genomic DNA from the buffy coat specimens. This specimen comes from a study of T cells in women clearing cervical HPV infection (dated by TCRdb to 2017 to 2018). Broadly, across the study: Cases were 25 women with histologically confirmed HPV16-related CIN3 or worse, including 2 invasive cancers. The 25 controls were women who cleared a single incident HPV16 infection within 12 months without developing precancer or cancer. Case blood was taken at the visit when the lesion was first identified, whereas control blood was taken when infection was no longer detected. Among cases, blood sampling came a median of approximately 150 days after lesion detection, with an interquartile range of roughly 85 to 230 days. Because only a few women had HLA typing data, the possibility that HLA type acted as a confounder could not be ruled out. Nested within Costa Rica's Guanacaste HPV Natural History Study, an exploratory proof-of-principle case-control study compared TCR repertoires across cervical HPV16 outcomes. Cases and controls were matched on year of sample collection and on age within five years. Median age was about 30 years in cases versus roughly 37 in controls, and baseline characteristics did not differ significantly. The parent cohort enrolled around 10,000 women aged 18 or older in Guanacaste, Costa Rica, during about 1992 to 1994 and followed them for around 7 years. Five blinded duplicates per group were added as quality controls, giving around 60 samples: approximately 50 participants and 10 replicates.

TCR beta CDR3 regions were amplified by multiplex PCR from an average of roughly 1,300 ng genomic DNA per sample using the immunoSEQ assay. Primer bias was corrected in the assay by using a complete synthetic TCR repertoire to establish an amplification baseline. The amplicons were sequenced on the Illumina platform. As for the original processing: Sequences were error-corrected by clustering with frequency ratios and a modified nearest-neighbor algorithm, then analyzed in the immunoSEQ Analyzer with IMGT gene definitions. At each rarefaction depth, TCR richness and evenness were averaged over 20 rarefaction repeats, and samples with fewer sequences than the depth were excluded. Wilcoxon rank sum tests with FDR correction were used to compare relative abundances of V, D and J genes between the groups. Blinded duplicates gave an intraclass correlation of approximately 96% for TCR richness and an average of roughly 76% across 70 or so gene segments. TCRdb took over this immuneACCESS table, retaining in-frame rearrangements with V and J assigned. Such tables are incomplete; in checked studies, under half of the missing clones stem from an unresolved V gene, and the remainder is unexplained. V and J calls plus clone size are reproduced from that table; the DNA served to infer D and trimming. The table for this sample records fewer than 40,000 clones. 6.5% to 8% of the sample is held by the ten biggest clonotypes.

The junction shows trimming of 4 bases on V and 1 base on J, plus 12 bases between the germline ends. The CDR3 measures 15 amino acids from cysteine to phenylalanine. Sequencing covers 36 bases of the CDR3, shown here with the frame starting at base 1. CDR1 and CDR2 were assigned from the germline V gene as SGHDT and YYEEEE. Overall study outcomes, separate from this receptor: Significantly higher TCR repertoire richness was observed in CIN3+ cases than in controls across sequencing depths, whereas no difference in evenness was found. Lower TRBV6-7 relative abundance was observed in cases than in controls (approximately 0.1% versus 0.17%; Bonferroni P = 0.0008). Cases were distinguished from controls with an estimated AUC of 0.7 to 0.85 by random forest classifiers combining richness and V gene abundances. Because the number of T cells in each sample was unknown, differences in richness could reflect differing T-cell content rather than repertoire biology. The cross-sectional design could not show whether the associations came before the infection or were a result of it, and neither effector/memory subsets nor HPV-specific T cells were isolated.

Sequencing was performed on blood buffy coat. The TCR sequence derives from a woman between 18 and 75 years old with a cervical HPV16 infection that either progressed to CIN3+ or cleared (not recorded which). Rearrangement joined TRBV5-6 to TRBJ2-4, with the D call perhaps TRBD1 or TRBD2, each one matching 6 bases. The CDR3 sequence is CASSQRGRAKNIQYF. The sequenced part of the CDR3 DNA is TGTGCCAGCAGCCAAAGGGGGAGGGCCAAAAACATT.